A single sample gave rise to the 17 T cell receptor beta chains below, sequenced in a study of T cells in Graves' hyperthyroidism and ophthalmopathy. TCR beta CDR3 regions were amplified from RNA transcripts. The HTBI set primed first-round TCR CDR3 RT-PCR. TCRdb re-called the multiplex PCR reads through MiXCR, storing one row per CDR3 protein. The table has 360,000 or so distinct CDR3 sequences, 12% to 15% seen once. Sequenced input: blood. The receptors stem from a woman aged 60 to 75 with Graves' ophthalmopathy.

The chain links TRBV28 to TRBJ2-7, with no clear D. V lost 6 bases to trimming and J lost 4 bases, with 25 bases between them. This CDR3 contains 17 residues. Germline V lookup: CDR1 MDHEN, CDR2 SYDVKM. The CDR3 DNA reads TGTGCCAGCAGCCCGGCGGAGAGCCGGCCCTTGTCTTACGAGCAGTACTTC. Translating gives CASSPAESRPLSYEQYF. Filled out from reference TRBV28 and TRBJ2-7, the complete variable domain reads DVKVTQSSRYLVKRTGEKVFLECVQDMDHENMFWYRQDPGLGLRLIYFSYDVKMKEKGDIPEGYSVSREKKERFSLILESASTNQTSMYLCASSPAESRPLSYEQYFGPGTRLTVT.

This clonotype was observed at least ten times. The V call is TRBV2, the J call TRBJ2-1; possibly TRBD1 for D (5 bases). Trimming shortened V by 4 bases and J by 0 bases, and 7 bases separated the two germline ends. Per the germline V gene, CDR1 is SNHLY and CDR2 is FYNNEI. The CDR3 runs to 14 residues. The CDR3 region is CASSARGSYNEQFF. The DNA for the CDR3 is TGTGCCAGCAGTGCTAGGGGCTCCTACAATGAGCAGTTCTTC.

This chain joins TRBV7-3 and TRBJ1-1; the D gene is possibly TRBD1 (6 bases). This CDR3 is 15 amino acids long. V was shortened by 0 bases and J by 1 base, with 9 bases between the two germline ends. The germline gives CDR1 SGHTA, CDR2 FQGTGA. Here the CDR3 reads CASSLTAGENTEAFF. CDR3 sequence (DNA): TGTGCCAGCAGCTTAACTGCAGGGGAGAACACTGAAGCTTTCTTT.

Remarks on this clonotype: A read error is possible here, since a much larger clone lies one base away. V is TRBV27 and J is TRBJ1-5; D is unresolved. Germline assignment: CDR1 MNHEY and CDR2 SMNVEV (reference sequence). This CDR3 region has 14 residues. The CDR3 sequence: CVSSDGRSNQPQHF. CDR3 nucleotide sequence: TGTGTCAGCAGTGATGGGCGGTCCAATCAGCCCCAGCATTTT.

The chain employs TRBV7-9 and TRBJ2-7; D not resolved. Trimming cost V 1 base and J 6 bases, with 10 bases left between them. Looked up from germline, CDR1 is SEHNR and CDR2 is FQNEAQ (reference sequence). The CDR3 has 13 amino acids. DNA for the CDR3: TGTGCCAGCAGCTTAGTTGAGGCACCCGAGCAGTACTTC. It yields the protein CASSLVEAPEQYF.

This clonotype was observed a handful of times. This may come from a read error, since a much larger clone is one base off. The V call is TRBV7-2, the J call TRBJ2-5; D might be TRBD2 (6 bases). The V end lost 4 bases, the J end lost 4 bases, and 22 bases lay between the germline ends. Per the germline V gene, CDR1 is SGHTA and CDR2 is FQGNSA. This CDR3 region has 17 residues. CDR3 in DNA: TGTGCCAGCAGCTCGGGGGTGATAGGGCGGGATAGAGAGACCCAGTACTTC. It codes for CASSSGVIGRDRETQYF.

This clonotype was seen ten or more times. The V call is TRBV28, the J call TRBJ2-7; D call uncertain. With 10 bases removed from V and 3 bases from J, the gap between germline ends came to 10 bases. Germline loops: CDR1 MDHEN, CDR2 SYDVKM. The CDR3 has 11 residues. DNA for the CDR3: TGTGCCACCCTACGTCTCTACGAGCAGTACTTC. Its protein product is CATLRLYEQYF.

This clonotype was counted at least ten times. CDR3 bases: TGTGCCAGCAGCTCGGGACTAGCGGGAGTATACAATGAGCAGTTCTTC. It specifies CASSSGLAGVYNEQFF. The chain combines TRBV11-3 with TRBJ2-1, with 14 positions matching TRBD2. The V segment lost 4 bases and the J segment 4 bases; nucleotides outside the gene matches: 3. Germline values: CDR1 SGHNT, CDR2 YENEEA. The length of the CDR3 is 16 residues.

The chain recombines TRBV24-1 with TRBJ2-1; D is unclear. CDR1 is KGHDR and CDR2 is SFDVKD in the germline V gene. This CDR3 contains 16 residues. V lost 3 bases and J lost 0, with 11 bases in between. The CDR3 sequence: CATSDDSPGSYNEQFF. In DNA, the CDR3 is TGTGCCACCAGTGATGACTCCCCGGGCTCCTACAATGAGCAGTTCTTC.

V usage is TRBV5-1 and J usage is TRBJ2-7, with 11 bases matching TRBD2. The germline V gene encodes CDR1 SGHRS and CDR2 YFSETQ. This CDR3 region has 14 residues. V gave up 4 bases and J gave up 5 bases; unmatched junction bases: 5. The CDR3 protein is CASSPGLAVNEQYF. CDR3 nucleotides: TGCGCCAGCAGCCCGGGACTAGCGGTCAACGAGCAGTACTTC.

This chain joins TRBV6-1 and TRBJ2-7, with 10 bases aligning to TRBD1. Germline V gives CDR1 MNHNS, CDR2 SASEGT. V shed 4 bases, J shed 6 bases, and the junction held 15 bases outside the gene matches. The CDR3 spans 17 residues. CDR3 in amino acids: CASSVHETGGFQAEQYF. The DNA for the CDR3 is TGTGCCAGCAGTGTTCATGAGACAGGGGGCTTTCAGGCCGAGCAGTACTTC.

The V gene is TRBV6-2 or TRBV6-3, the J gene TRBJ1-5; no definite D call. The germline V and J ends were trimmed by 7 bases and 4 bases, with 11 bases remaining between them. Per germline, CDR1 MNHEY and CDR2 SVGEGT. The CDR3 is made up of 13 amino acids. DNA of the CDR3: TGTGCCAGCATCCCGGCCCCGAATCAGCCCCAGCATTTT. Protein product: CASIPAPNQPQHF.

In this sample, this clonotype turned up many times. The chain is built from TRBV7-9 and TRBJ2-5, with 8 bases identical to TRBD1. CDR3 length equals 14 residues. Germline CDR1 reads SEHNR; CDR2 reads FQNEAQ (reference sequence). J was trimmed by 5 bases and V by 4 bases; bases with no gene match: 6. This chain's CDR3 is CASSSAGGAETQYF. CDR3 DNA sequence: TGTGCCAGCAGCTCAGCAGGGGGCGCGGAGACCCAGTACTTC.

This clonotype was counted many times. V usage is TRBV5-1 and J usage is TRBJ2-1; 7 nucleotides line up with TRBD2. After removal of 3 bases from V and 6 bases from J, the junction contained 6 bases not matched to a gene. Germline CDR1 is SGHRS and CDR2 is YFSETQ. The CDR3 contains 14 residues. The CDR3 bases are TGCGCCAGCAGCTCGACGGGGAGGGTCAATGAGCAGTTCTTC. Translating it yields CASSSTGRVNEQFF.

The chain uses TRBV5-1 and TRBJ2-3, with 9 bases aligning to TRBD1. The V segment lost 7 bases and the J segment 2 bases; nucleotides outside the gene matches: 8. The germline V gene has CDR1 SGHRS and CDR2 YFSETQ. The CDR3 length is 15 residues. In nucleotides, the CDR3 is TGCGCCAGCGCAGGGACAGGGATCTACACAGATACGCAGTATTTT. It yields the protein CASAGTGIYTDTQYF.

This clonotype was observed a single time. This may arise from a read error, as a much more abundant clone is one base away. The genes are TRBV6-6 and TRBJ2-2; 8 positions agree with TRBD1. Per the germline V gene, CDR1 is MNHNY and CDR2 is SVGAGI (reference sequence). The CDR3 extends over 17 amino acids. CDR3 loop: CTSSYSWTGTGTGELFF. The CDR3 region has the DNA TGTACCAGCAGTTACTCCTGGACAGGGACGGGGACCGGGGAGCTGTTTTTT.

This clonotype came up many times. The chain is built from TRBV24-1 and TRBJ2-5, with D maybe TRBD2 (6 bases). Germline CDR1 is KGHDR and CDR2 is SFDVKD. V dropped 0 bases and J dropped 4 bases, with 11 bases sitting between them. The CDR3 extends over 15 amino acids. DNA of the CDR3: TGTGCCACCAGTGATTTGTACGGGAGTGGAGAGACCCAGTACTTC. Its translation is CATSDLYGSGETQYF.